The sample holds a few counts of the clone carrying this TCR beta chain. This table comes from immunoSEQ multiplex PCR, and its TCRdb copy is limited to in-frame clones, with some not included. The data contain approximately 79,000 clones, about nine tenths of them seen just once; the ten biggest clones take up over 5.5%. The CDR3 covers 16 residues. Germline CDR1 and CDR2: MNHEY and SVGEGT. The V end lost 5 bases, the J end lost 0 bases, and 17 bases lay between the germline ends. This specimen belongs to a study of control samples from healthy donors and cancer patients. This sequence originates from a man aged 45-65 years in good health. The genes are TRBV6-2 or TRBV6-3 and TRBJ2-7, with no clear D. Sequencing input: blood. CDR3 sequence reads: CASSLSLRRASYEQYF. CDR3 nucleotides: TGTGCCAGCAGTCTATCCCTCCGCCGGGCCTCCTACGAGCAGTACTTC.